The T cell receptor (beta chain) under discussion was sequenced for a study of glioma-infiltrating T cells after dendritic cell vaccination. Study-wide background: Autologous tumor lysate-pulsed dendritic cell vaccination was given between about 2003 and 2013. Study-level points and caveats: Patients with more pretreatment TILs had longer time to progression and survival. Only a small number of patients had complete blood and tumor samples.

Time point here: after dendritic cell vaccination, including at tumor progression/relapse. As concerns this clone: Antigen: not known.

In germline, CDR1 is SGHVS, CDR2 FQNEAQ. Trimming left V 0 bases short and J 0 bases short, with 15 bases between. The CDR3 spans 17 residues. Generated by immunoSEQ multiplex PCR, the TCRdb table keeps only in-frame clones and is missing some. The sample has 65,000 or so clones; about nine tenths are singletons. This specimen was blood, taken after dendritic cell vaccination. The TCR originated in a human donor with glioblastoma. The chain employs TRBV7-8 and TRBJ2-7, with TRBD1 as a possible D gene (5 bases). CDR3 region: CASSLAGAGPFSYEQYF. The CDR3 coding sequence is TGTGCCAGCAGCTTAGCTGGGGCAGGACCATTCTCCTACGAGCAGTACTTC.